This T cell receptor (beta chain) was sequenced for a study of shared T cell receptors in the human thymus. Trimming left V 5 bases short and J 5 bases short, with 10 bases between. Germline V lookup: CDR1 MNHNY, CDR2 SVGAGI (reference sequence). The CDR3 is 14 residues long. The table came from immunoSEQ multiplex PCR; TCRdb's copy has only in-frame clones and leaves some out. The sample shows over 60,000 clones, roughly 95% of them seen only once. Sequencing input: thymocytes. The chain joins TRBV6-6 to TRBJ1-6; no definite D call. The receptor was derived from a human donor. The DNA for the CDR3 is TGTGCCAGCAGTCAACAGTTACATAATTCACCCCTCCACTTT. This gives the protein CASSQQLHNSPLHF.